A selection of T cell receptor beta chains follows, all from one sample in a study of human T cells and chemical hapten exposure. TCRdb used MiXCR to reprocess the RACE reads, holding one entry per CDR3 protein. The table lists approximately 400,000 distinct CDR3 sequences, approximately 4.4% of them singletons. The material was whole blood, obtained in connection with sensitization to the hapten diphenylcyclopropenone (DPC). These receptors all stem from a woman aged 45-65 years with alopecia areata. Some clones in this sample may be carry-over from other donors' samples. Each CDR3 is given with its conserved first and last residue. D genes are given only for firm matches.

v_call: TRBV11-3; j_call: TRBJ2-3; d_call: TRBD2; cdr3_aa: CASSFRTSEDTQYF
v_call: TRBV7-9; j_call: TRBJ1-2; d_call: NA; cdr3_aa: CASSLEGQTRGYTF
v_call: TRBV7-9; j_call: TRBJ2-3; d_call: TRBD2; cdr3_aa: CALGLAGEKTDTQYF
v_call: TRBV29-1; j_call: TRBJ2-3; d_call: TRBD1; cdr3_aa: CSALPGQGSTDTQYF
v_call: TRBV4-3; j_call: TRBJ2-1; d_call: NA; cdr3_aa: CASSQPGPDNEQFF
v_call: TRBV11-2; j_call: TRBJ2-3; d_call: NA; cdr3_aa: CASSLYGTDTQYF
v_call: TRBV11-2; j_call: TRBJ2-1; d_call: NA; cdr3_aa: CASSLGASRSYNEQFF
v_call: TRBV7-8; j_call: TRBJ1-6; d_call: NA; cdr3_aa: CASSSDSFSDSPLHF
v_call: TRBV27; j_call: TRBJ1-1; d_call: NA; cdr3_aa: CASSLEDMNTEAFF
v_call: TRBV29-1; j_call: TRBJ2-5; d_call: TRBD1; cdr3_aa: CSVGQGVLSRETQYF
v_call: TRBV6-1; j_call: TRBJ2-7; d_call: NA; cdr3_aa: CASSDGQGDYEQYF
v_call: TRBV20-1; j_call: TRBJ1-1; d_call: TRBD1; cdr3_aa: CSAPIRGTEAFF
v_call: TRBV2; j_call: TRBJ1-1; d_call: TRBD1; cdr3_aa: CAIQTGKAEAFF
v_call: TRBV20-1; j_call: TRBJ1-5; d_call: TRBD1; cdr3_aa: CSAPGQGISNQPQHF
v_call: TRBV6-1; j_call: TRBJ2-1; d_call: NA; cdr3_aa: CASGFQGGEQFF
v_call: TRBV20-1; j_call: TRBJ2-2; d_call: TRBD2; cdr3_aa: CSAAVLAGFTGELFF
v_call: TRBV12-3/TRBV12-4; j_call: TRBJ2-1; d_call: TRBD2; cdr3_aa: CASSLLAGDRPFF
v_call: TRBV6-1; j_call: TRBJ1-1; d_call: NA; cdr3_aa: CANRDPSTEAFF
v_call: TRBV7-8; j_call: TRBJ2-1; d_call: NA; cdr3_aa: CASSLRRVGADEQFF
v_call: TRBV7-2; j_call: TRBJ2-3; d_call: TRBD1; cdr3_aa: CASSQQGVTDTQYF
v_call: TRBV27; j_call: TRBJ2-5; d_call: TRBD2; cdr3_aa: CASSLRRGAQETQYF
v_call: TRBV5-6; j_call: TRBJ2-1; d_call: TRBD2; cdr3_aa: CASSFTSGIYNEQFF
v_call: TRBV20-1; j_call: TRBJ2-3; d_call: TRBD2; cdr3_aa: CSAPDIAGGGDTQYF
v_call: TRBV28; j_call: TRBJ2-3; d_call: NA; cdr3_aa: CASLGLYSTDTQYF
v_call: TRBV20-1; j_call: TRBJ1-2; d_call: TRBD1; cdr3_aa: CSAHQQGARGYTF
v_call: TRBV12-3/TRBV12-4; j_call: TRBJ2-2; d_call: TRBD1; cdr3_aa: CASSPDRVGELFF
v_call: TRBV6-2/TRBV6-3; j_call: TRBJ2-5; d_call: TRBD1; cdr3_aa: CARTMGTALETQYF
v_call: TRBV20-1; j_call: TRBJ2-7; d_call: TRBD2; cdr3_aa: CSARDRGLGFEQYF
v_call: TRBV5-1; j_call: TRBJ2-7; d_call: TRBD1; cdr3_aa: CASSLDHRGFYEQYF
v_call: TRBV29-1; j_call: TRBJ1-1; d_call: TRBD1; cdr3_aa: CSVRTGGNTEAFF
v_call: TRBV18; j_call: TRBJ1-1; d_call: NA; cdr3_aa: CASSPLGGMNTEAFF
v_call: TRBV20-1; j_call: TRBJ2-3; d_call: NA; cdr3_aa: CSARDGSWGTDTQYF
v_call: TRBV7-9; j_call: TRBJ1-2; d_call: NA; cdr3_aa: CASSLETGHGYTF
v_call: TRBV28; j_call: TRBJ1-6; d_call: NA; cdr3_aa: CASGPGSPLHF
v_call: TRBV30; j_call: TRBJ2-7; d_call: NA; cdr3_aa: CAWSGTGTYYEQYF
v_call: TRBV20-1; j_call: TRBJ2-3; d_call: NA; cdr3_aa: CSGGAGAESTDTQYF
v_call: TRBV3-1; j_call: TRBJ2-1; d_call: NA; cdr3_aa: CASSRLEGTAANEQFF
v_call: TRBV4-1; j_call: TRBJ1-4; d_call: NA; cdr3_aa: CASSSSGPGELFF
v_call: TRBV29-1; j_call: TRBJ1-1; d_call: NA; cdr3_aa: CSAQGTWGTEAFF
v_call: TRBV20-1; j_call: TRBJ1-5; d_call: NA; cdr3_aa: CSARGRAPQVLIQHF
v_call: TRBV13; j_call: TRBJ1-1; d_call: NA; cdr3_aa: CASSLPPLTANTEAFF
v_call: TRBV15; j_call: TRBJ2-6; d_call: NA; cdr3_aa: CATSRTGANVLTF
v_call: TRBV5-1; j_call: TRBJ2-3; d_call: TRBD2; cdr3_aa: CASSLWLAGTDTQYF
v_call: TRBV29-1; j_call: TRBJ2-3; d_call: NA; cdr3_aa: CSVARGGTSTDTQYF
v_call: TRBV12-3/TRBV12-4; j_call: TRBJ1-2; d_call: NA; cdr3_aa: CASRPDGGYRGYTF
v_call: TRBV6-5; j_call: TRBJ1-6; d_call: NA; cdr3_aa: CASSRTDRSNSPLHF
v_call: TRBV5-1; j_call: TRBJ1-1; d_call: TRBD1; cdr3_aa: CASSHAGTGGTEAFF
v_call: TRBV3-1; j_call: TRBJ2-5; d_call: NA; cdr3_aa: CASSQPDFQETQYF